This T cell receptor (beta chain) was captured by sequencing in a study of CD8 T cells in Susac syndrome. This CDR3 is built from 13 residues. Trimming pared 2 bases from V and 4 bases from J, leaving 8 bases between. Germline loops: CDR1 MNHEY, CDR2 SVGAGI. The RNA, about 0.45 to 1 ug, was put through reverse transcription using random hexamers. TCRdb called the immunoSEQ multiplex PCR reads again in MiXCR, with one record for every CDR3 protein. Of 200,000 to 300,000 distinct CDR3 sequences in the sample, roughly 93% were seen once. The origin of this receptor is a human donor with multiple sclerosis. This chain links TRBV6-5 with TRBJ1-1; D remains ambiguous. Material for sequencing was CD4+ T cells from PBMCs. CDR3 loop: CASSYASGTEAFF. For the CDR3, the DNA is TGTGCCAGCAGTTACGCAAGCGGCACTGAAGCTTTCTTT.